This T cell receptor beta chain is drawn from a study of blood T cells in healthy people across ages. Donor samples were obtained from healthy Caucasian individuals from Russia, aged 6 to 90. The study's findings and limits: Because sorting was not performed, PBMCs prevented conclusive naive versus antigen-experienced comparison.

This CDR3 is 15 amino acids long. The germline V gene has CDR1 SGDLS and CDR2 YYNGEE. V was clipped by 3 bases and J by 3 bases; unmatched bases: 5. A second PCR of about 6 to 12 cycles used a sample-barcoded 5' primer and a J-beta primer mix. Every individual sample yielded 2.5 million or more paired-end reads (each containing CDR3). One entry per CDR3 protein results from TCRdb running MiXCR on the 5' RACE reads. Of around 650,000 distinct CDR3 sequences detected, 40% to 45% appear once; the ten largest clones hold around 30%. Note on this clonotype: The antigen is undetermined.

The rearrangement joins TRBV9 to TRBJ2-1; 8 positions match TRBD2. This clonotype originated in an elderly man in good health. The sequenced sample consisted of blood. CDR3 coding DNA: TGTGCCAGCAGCGAGGGACTAGGTTTCTACAATGAGCAGTTCTTC. Translating it yields CASSEGLGFYNEQFF.